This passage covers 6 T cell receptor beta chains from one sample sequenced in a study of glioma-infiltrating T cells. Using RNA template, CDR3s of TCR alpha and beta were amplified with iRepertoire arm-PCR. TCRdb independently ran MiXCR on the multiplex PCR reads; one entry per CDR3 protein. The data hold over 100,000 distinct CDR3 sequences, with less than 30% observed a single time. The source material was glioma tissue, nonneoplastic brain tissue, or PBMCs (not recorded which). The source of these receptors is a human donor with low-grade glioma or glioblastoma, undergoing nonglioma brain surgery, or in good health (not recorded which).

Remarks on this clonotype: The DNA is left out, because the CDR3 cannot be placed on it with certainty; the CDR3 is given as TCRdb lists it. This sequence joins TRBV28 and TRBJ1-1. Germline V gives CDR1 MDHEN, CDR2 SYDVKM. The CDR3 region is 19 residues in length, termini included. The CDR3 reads CASSFYICSAVEGRAEAFF.

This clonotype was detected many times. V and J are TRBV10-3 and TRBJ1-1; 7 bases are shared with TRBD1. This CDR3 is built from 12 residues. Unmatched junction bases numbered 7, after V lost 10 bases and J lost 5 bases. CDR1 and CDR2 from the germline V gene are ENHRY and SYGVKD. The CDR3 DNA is TGTGCCACGGGGGACAGACAGACTGAAGCTTTCTTT. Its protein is CATGDRQTEAFF.

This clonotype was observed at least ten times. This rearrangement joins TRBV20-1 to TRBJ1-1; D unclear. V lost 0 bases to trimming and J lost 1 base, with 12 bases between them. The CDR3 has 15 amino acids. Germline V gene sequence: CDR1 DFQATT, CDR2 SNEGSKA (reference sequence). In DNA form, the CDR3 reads TGCAGTGCTAGAGATGGCGGACGGGGGAACACTGAAGCTTTCTTT. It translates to CSARDGGRGNTEAFF.

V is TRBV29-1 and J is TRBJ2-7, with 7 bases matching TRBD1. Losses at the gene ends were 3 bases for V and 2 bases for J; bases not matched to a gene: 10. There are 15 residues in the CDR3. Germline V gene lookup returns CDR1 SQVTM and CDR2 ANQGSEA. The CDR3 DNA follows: TGCAGCGTTGAGGGTGACAGGGAACGAGCCTACGAGCAGTACTTC. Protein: CSVEGDRERAYEQYF.

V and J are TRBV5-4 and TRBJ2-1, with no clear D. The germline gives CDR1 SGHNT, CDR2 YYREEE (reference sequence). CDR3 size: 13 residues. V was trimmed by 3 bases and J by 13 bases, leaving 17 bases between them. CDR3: CASSSPGQSFQFF. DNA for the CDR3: TGTGCCAGCAGCTCGCCTGGCCAGTCATTTCAGTTCTTC.

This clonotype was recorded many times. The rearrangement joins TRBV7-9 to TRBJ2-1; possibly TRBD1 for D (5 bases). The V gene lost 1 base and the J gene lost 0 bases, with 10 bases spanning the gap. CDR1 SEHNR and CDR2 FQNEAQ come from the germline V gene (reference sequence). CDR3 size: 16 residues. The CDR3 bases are TGTGCCAGCAGCTTAGAGGGGCCCCGCTCCTACAATGAGCAGTTCTTC. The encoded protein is CASSLEGPRSYNEQFF.